Listed here are 15 T cell receptor beta chains from one sample, sequenced in a study of CD8+CD57+ T cells in acquired aplastic anemia (dated by TCRdb to the late 2010s). TCRdb records Illumina HiSeq 2000 as the sequencer. TCR beta VDJ combination and CDR3 sequence profiling used genomic DNA as the template. TCRdb trimmed public reads at Q25 via fastp, called clones via MiXCR and kept in-frame beta chains. When rows share a CDR3 protein, they turn into one entry using the most common DNA and genes. This sample lists about 210,000 distinct CDR3 sequences; over 55% were detected once. Of the sample, 25% to 35% is held by the ten largest clones. The sequenced sample consisted of sorted CD4+, CD8+, or CD8+CD57+ T cells (not recorded which) from PBMCs. The receptors derive from a human donor in good health.

The V and J genes are TRBV15 and TRBJ2-3; 9 bases align to TRBD2. The CDR3 length is 14 residues. With V trimmed by 6 bases and J by 6 bases, 7 bases remained unmatched. Per the germline V gene, CDR1 is LNHNV and CDR2 is YYDKDF (reference sequence). The CDR3 coding sequence is TGTGCCACCAGAGGGCTAGCGGGATTGGATACGCAGTATTTT. Its translation is CATRGLAGLDTQYF.

This clonotype was seen more than once but under ten times. The genes are TRBV7-9 and TRBJ2-7; tentatively, D is TRBD2 (6 bases). V gave up 1 base and J gave up 3 bases, with 10 bases separating them. Germline values: CDR1 SEHNR, CDR2 FQNEAQ (reference sequence). The CDR3 totals 14 residues. Here the CDR3 DNA reads TGTGCCAGCAGCTTAGATCAGGGAGGCTACGAGCAGTACTTC. Amino acids: CASSLDQGGYEQYF.

CDR3 amino acids: CATSDLQQGTGTEQFF. CDR3 in DNA: TGTGCCACCAGTGATTTGCAGCAGGGGACGGGCACTGAGCAGTTCTTC. This chain joins TRBV24-1 and TRBJ2-1; possibly TRBD1 for D (6 bases). The V gene lost 0 bases and the J gene lost 9 bases, with 17 bases spanning the gap. Germline assignment: CDR1 KGHDR and CDR2 SFDVKD. This CDR3 comprises 16 residues.

This clonotype was picked up a small number of times. J is TRBJ2-5 and V is TRBV7-3, with TRBD2 matching over 12 bases. This CDR3 has 14 amino acids. Germline V gene lookup returns CDR1 SGHTA and CDR2 FQGTGA. After removal of 5 bases from V and 9 bases from J, the junction contained 7 bases not matched to a gene. In DNA form, the CDR3 reads TGTGCCAGCAGCCAGGGACTAGCGGGTGCGGCCCAGTACTTC. It yields the protein CASSQGLAGAAQYF.

This chain links TRBV7-2 with TRBJ2-7; D assignment may be TRBD1 or TRBD2 (5 bases each). V lost 3 bases and J lost 2, with 17 bases in between. CDR1 and CDR2 from the germline V gene are SGHTA and FQGNSA. This CDR3 comprises 16 residues. The CDR3 is CASSLSYGTGPYEQYF. The CDR3 DNA reads TGTGCCAGCAGCTTGTCATACGGCACGGGGCCCTACGAGCAGTACTTC.

This clonotype was counted ten times or more. The gene calls are TRBV2 and TRBJ2-7; D might be TRBD1 (6 bases). The CDR3 totals 16 residues. Germline loops: CDR1 SNHLY, CDR2 FYNNEI. The V end was cut by 9 bases, the J end by 7 bases, with 28 bases between. The CDR3 reads CASTRNAGQNLEEQYF. In DNA, the CDR3 is TGTGCCAGTACCCGCAACGCCGGACAGAATCTTGAAGAGCAGTACTTC.

The V and J genes are TRBV7-8 and TRBJ2-7; D gene uncertain. The CDR3 is 12 residues long. V gave up 4 bases and J gave up 2 bases, with 6 bases separating them. CDR1 SGHVS and CDR2 FQNEAQ come from the germline V gene. The CDR3 DNA reads as TGTGCCAGCAGCTATAAGACCTACGAGCAGTACTTC. It translates to CASSYKTYEQYF.

The J gene is TRBJ2-7, the V gene TRBV20-1; 9 bases are shared with TRBD2. Germline V gene lookup returns CDR1 DFQATT and CDR2 SNEGSKA (reference sequence). The junction had 6 bases not matched to a gene; V was cut back by 1 base and J by 5 bases. The CDR3 is 14 amino acids. The CDR3 loop reads CSARAISGSHEQYF. The CDR3, as DNA: TGCAGTGCTAGAGCTATTAGCGGGAGCCACGAGCAGTACTTC.

At least ten counts were recorded for this clonotype. The V gene is TRBV19, the J gene TRBJ2-7; the D is unclear. Deletions cut 3 bases from V and 2 bases from J, with 5 bases between. This CDR3 has 12 residues. Per the germline V gene, CDR1 is LNHDA and CDR2 is SQIVND (reference sequence). The CDR3 reads CASSIGTYEQYF. The CDR3, as DNA: TGTGCCAGTAGTATCGGAACCTACGAGCAGTACTTC.

V is TRBV14 and J is TRBJ1-1; D ambiguous. The CDR3 loop spans 16 amino acids. Trimming pared 7 bases from V and 0 bases from J, leaving 18 bases between. Germline loops: CDR1 SGHDN, CDR2 FVKESK. CDR3 nucleotides: TGTGCCAGCACCATCCTAGGTTCAGGCATGAACACTGAAGCTTTCTTT. It encodes CASTILGSGMNTEAFF. The full variable domain, its missing parts supplied by reference TRBV14 and TRBJ1-1, is EAGVTQFPSHSVIEKGQTVTLRCDPISGHDNLYWYRRVMGKEIKFLLHFVKESKQDESGMPNNRFLAERTGGTYSTLKVQPAELEDSGVYFCASTILGSGMNTEAFFGQGTRLTVV.

This clonotype was detected ten times or more. The gene calls are TRBV29-1 and TRBJ2-6; 9 nucleotides line up with TRBD1. From germline, CDR1 is SQVTM and CDR2 ANQGSEA. This CDR3 spans 15 amino acids. V lost 5 bases and J lost 3; bases outside the gene matches: 5. The CDR3 nucleotides are TGCAGCGTTCTAGACAGGGGGAGTGGGGCCAACGTCCTGACTTTC. Its translation is CSVLDRGSGANVLTF.

The chain has TRBV7-9 and TRBJ1-2; D not certain. V was cut by 3 bases and J by 0 bases, with 5 bases left in between. The germline V gene encodes CDR1 SEHNR and CDR2 FQNEAQ (reference sequence). The CDR3 sequence is 13 residues long. CDR3 in amino acids: CASSLQTNYGYTF. CDR3 in DNA: TGTGCCAGCAGCTTGCAGACTAACTATGGCTACACCTTC.

V is TRBV10-3 and J is TRBJ2-7; 9 bases fit TRBD2. Looked up from germline, CDR1 is ENHRY and CDR2 is SYGVKD. The CDR3 sequence is 15 residues long. V dropped 2 bases and J dropped 5; count of bases not matched to a gene: 7. The chain's CDR3 is CAISEPGLAVNEQYF. The CDR3 region has the DNA TGTGCCATCAGTGAGCCGGGACTAGCAGTCAACGAGCAGTACTTC.

This chain connects TRBV7-8 to TRBJ2-7; weak D call: TRBD2 (7 bases). Germline V gives CDR1 SGHVS, CDR2 FQNEAQ. This CDR3 has 13 residues. V was trimmed by 5 bases and J by 5 bases, leaving 13 bases between them. The CDR3 DNA reads as TGTGCCAGCAGCATGATCGGGGGGCACGAGCAGTACTTC. It encodes CASSMIGGHEQYF.

The gene calls are TRBV9 and TRBJ1-6; D is uncertain. Trimming removed 1 base at V and 6 bases at J, with 5 bases between. The CDR3 runs to 13 residues. Germline CDR1 is SGDLS and CDR2 is YYNGEE. The CDR3 region is CASSVKVNSPLHF. DNA for the CDR3: TGTGCCAGCAGCGTAAAGGTTAATTCACCCCTCCACTTT.